The 10 T cell receptor beta chains given below trace back to one sample, sequenced in a study of T cell repertoires in cytomegalovirus infection. TCRdb processed the reads anew with MiXCR; each CDR3 protein has one entry. The table shows about 330,000 distinct CDR3 sequences, with 9.5% occurring only once. The material sequenced was PBMCs. The receptor set was obtained from a human donor in good health (CMV status not recorded). Some clones in this sample may be carry-over from other donors' samples.

This clonotype was counted at least ten times. The chain employs TRBV7-3 and TRBJ1-1; D is ambiguous. From germline, CDR1 is SGHTA and CDR2 FQGTGA. The V end was cut by 5 bases, the J end by 2 bases, with 18 bases between. The CDR3 length is 16 residues. The CDR3 sequence is CASSTLPPDGNTEAFF. CDR3 nucleotide sequence: TGTGCCAGCAGCACCCTCCCCCCGGACGGTAACACTGAAGCTTTCTTT. Drawing the rest from reference TRBV7-3 and TRBJ1-1, the complete variable domain is GAGVSQTPSNKVTEKGKYVELRCDPISGHTALYWYRQSLGQGPEFLIYFQGTGAADDSGLPNDRFFAVRPEGSVSTLKIQRTERGDSAVYLCASSTLPPDGNTEAFFGQGTRLTVV.

This clonotype has at least ten counts. J is TRBJ2-3 and V is TRBV7-2; no firm D call. CDR1 is SGHTA and CDR2 is FQGNSA in the germline V gene. Trimming removed 5 bases at V and 8 bases at J, with 14 bases between. This CDR3 has 13 residues. Written as DNA, the CDR3 is TGTGCCAGCAGCGCTCCCCCCGCTGGTACGCAGTATTTT. Encoded protein: CASSAPPAGTQYF.

The chain employs TRBV4-2 and TRBJ1-2, with 10 bases lining up with TRBD1. V was clipped by 1 base and J by 8 bases; unmatched bases: 7. This CDR3 region has 15 residues. CDR1 and CDR2 from the germline V gene are LGHNA and YNFKEQ. The CDR3 protein is CASSQVGQGESGYTF. The CDR3 DNA sequence: TGTGCCAGCAGCCAAGTTGGACAGGGGGAGAGCGGCTACACCTTC.

This clonotype was seen repeatedly, ten times or more. The chain links TRBV7-2 to TRBJ2-3; D tentatively reads TRBD1 or TRBD2 (5 bases each). The germline V gene has CDR1 SGHTA and CDR2 FQGNSA. V lost 3 bases, J lost 2 bases, and 12 bases lay in between. The CDR3 runs 15 residues. CDR3 in amino acids: CASSLSRGFTDTQYF. For the CDR3, the DNA is TGTGCCAGCAGCTTGTCCCGGGGCTTCACAGATACGCAGTATTTT.

Many counts were recorded for this clonotype. The rearrangement links TRBV12-3 or TRBV12-4 to TRBJ2-6; D tentatively reads TRBD1 or TRBD2 (5 bases each). V shed 7 bases and J shed 0 bases, with 22 bases lying between them. The length of the CDR3 is 19 residues. DNA of the CDR3: TGTGCCAGCACTCCCGCTGGGGGTGAAGCCGACTCTGGGGCCAACGTCCTGACTTTC. Protein sequence: CASTPAGGEADSGANVLTF.

The chain carries TRBV7-9 and TRBJ1-1; TRBD1 matches at 9 bases. V gave up 5 bases and J gave up 7 bases; unmatched junction bases: 8. CDR3 length equals 14 residues. Germline CDR1 is SEHNR and CDR2 is FQNEAQ (reference sequence). For the CDR3, the DNA is TGTGCCAGCAGCACGGACAGGGGAGGTAATGAAGCTTTCTTT. The encoded protein is CASSTDRGGNEAFF.

This clonotype was counted at least ten times. The gene calls are TRBV7-2 and TRBJ2-7; no reliable D call. Germline CDR1 reads SGHTA; CDR2 reads FQGNSA. This CDR3 has 14 residues. V was shortened by 1 base and J by 2 bases, with 9 bases between the two germline ends. The CDR3: CASSLVGATYEQYF. For the CDR3, the DNA is TGTGCCAGCAGCTTAGTAGGCGCCACCTACGAGCAGTACTTC.

Notes on this clonotype: Given a much more abundant clone one base away, this may be a read error. The rearrangement joins TRBV14 to TRBJ2-1; D gene uncertain. The CDR3 length is 13 residues. The germline V gene has CDR1 SGHDN and CDR2 FVKESK. Trimming cost V 0 bases and J 11 bases, with 11 bases left between them. CDR3: CASSQDAGSKQFF. CDR3 in DNA: TGTGCCAGCAGCCAAGATGCCGGTTCCAAGCAGTTCTTC.

The sample holds a few counts of this clonotype. The gene calls are TRBV6-6 and TRBJ2-2, with 9 bases aligning to TRBD2. Per the germline V gene, CDR1 is MNHNY and CDR2 is SVGAGI (reference sequence). The CDR3 runs to 13 residues. The junction had 5 bases not matched to a gene; V was cut back by 7 bases and J by 8 bases. The CDR3 region has the DNA TGTGCCAGCACGCGGGGGGGTTCAGGGGAGCTGTTTTTT. This gives the protein CASTRGGSGELFF.

The chain has TRBV6-2 or TRBV6-3 and TRBJ1-5; no definite D call. The V gene lost 8 bases and the J gene lost 5 bases, with 19 bases spanning the gap. Germline CDR1 reads MNHEY; CDR2 reads SVGEGT. There are 15 residues in the CDR3. CDR3 sequence reads: CASGGGGLLHQPQHF. CDR3 in DNA: TGTGCCAGCGGCGGTGGAGGACTACTTCATCAGCCCCAGCATTTT.